The T cell receptor beta chain described here comes from a study of T cells in Graves' hyperthyroidism and ophthalmopathy. Findings of the study overall: Blood held most thyroid clonotypes expanded above 0.001 frequency. Ophthalmopathy was identified by the model a median about 6.4 months ahead of onset.

The CDR3 is made up of 19 amino acids. V lost 2 bases, J lost 0 bases, and 20 bases lay in between. In this sample, this clonotype turned up many times. Its target is not known. Uncontrolled infection, other autoimmune disease, pregnancy or lactation excluded patients. What was amplified from RNA transcripts were TCR beta CDR3 regions. With the HTBI primer set, the TCR CDR3 went through a first round of RT-PCR. TCRdb called the multiplex PCR reads again in MiXCR, with one record for every CDR3 protein. The table has more than 350,000 distinct CDR3 sequences, more than 14% seen once; the top ten hold 15% to 20%.

The TCR sequence derives from a woman aged 25 to 39 with Graves' ophthalmopathy. The J gene is TRBJ2-1, the V gene TRBV12-3 or TRBV12-4; D possibly uses TRBD1 or TRBD2 (6 bases each). Sequenced material: blood. As DNA, the CDR3 is TGTGCCAGCAGTTTAACATCCCTCCGGGGGCCTAGCTCCTACAATGAGCAGTTCTTC. It translates to CASSLTSLRGPSSYNEQFF.